The 30 T cell receptor beta chains presented below share a single source sample, sequenced in a study of blood T cell repertoires in COVID-19. Repertoires were generated with immunoSEQ multiplex PCR, while TCRdb's copy carries only in-frame clones and drops some. The repertoire holds over 120,000 clones, with about nine tenths as singletons. Sequenced sample: PBMCs or T cells enriched from blood (not recorded which). The receptors here all came from a middle-aged man who had recovered from COVID-19.

The chain recombines TRBV15 with TRBJ2-7; D is possibly TRBD1 (6 bases). Germline assignment: CDR1 LNHNV and CDR2 YYDKDF (reference sequence). The CDR3 runs to 13 residues. V lost 4 bases and J 5 bases, leaving 12 bases between the germline ends. CDR3 sequence (DNA): TGTGCCACCAGCACATACGGACAGCACGAGCAGTACGTC. Translated: CATSTYGQHEQYV.

The chain has TRBV30 and TRBJ1-1, with D maybe TRBD1 (5 bases). From germline, CDR1 is GTSNPN and CDR2 SVGIG (reference sequence). Trimming cost V 5 bases and J 9 bases, with 19 bases left between them. The CDR3 extends over 13 amino acids. CDR3 sequence (DNA): TGTGCCTGGTTCTCCTCAGGGTTGGTGCAAGCTTTCTTT. Translated: CAWFSSGLVQAFF.

This chain joins TRBV10-1 and TRBJ2-2, with 8 bases aligning to TRBD2. V was clipped by 7 bases and J by 4 bases; unmatched bases: 17. This CDR3 has 18 amino acids. The germline V gene has CDR1 WNHNN and CDR2 SYGVQD (reference sequence). This CDR3 is CASMQGISGDHFTGELFF. DNA of the CDR3: TGCGCCAGCATGCAGGGGATTAGCGGGGATCACTTCACCGGGGAGCTGTTTTTT.

CDR3 in DNA: TGTGCCAGCAGTCATCGGACTAGCGCCAGCACAGATACGCAGTATTTT. Its protein product is CASSHRTSASTDTQYF. The rearrangement joins TRBV2 to TRBJ2-3; 9 nucleotides match TRBD2. Per the germline V gene, CDR1 is SNHLY and CDR2 is FYNNEI. Unmatched junction bases numbered 6, after V lost 5 bases and J lost 0 bases. The CDR3 covers 16 residues.

The chain links TRBV6-2 or TRBV6-3 to TRBJ2-3; 11 bases are a match to TRBD2. The junction had 9 bases not matched to a gene; V was cut back by 4 bases and J by 6 bases. This CDR3 region has 16 residues. The germline gives CDR1 MNHEY, CDR2 SVGEGT. CDR3 loop: CASSSYSGRARDTQYF. The DNA for the CDR3 is TGTGCCAGCAGTTCCTATAGCGGGAGGGCCAGGGATACGCAGTATTTT.

The J gene is TRBJ1-1, the V gene TRBV7-9, with 9 nucleotides matching TRBD1. This CDR3 comprises 18 residues. V trimming: 2 bases; J trimming: 6 bases; junction bases outside the gene matches: 16. CDR1 is SEHNR and CDR2 is FQNEAQ in the germline V gene (reference sequence). CDR3 region: CASSLLMGQGTSPAEAFF. The CDR3 coding sequence is TGTGCCAGCAGCTTACTGATGGGACAGGGAACTTCCCCTGCTGAAGCTTTCTTT.

This clone was recorded only once. The chain carries TRBV27 and TRBJ1-2; 9 bases are shared with TRBD1. This CDR3 comprises 13 residues. V trimming: 5 bases; J trimming: 9 bases; junction bases outside the gene matches: 7. The germline gives CDR1 MNHEY, CDR2 SMNVEV (reference sequence). Written as DNA, the CDR3 is TGTGCCAGCAGTGAGGACAGGGGAAGGAGCTACACCTTC. It encodes CASSEDRGRSYTF.

V and J are TRBV7-8 and TRBJ2-3; no firm D call. The germline V gene has CDR1 SGHVS and CDR2 FQNEAQ. The V and J ends lost 5 bases and 4 bases respectively, with 7 bases between them. This CDR3 is 12 amino acids long. The CDR3 sequence: CASSLRADTQYF. For the CDR3, the DNA is TGTGCCAGCAGCCTCCGCGCAGATACGCAGTATTTT.

This clone was seen a few times. The chain joins TRBV7-3 to TRBJ2-2; 8 bases fit TRBD2. V was pared by 5 bases and J by 4 bases, with 9 bases of the junction left unmatched. Looked up from germline, CDR1 is SGHTA and CDR2 is FQGTGA. The CDR3 has 16 amino acids. CDR3 residues: CASSPSGSRFTGELFF. In DNA, the CDR3 is TGTGCCAGCAGCCCGAGCGGGAGTCGCTTCACCGGGGAGCTGTTTTTT.

The chain carries TRBV5-4 and TRBJ2-3; 9 bases map to TRBD2. The CDR3 runs 18 residues. Germline assignment: CDR1 SGHNT and CDR2 YYREEE (reference sequence). Trimming cost V 4 bases and J 0 bases; bases outside gene matches: 12. The CDR3 region is CASSPPGAGGISTDTQYF. The CDR3 DNA is TGTGCCAGCAGCCCCCCGGGGGCGGGAGGGATAAGCACAGATACGCAGTATTTT.

V gene TRBV5-1 combines with J gene TRBJ2-7; 10 nucleotides line up with TRBD2. CDR1 is SGHRS and CDR2 is YFSETQ in the germline V gene. This CDR3 is built from 15 residues. Unmatched junction bases numbered 6, after V lost 5 bases and J lost 1 base. CDR3 bases: TGCGCCAGCAGTCGTAGCGGGAGGTGGTCCTACGAGCAGTACTTC. Residues: CASSRSGRWSYEQYF. The full variable domain, completed using reference TRBV5-1 and TRBJ2-7, is KAGVTQTPRYLIKTRGQQVTLSCSPISGHRSVSWYQQTPGQGLQFLFEYFSETQRNKGNFPGRFSGRQFSNSRSEMNVSTLELGDSALYLCASSRSGRWSYEQYFGPGTRLTVT.

The chain employs TRBV28 and TRBJ1-1; unclear D gene. Germline CDR1 MDHEN, CDR2 SYDVKM. Deletions cut 5 bases from V and 3 bases from J, with 13 bases between. This CDR3 has 14 residues. The DNA of the CDR3 is TGTGCCAGCAGTCCGGTCGATCGGGACACTGAAGCTTTCTTT. Translation gives CASSPVDRDTEAFF.

The V call is TRBV7-2, the J call TRBJ1-6, with no clear D. Deletions cut 5 bases from V and 7 bases from J, with 15 bases between. Per germline, CDR1 SGHTA and CDR2 FQGNSA. The CDR3 contains 15 residues. CDR3: CASSALQIQNSPLHF. The CDR3 region has the DNA TGTGCCAGCAGCGCCTTACAGATACAGAATTCACCCCTCCACTTT.

The rearrangement uses TRBV5-6 and TRBJ2-1, with 15 bases fitting TRBD2. This CDR3 has 16 residues. Germline V gives CDR1 SGHDT, CDR2 YYEEEE. J was trimmed by 14 bases and V by 4 bases; bases with no gene match: 13. The CDR3 bases are TGTGCCAGCAGCCCTTGGACTAGCGGGGGGGCAAATTTAGAGTTCTTC. Residues: CASSPWTSGGANLEFF.

This chain connects TRBV21-1 to TRBJ1-6; the D segment call TRBD1 is taken from the table without a DNA check. TRBV21-1 represents a pseudogene. CDR3 size: 16 residues. CDR3 nucleotides: TGTGCCAGCAGCAAAATTAAAGGGACAGATAATTCACCCCTCCACTTT. This sequence encodes CASSKIKGTDNSPLHF.

The rearrangement links TRBV7-2 to TRBJ1-3; tentative D call: TRBD1 (5 bases). Germline lookup yields CDR1 SGHTA and CDR2 FQGNSA. V shed 3 bases and J shed 2 bases, with 14 bases lying between them. The CDR3 sequence is 16 residues long. The CDR3 spells CASSFYPGGAGNTIYF. DNA for the CDR3: TGTGCCAGCAGCTTCTATCCTGGGGGGGCTGGAAACACCATATATTTT. The full variable domain, rest sourced from reference TRBV7-2 and TRBJ1-3, is GAGVSQSPSNKVTEKGKDVELRCDPISGHTALYWYRQSLGQGLEFLIYFQGNSAPDKSGLPSDRFSAERTGGSVSTLTIQRTQQEDSAVYLCASSFYPGGAGNTIYFGEGSWLTVV.

The V and J genes are TRBV18 and TRBJ2-5; D is perhaps TRBD2 (6 bases). The CDR3 length is 14 residues. V lost 3 bases and J lost 2, with 10 bases in between. CDR1 KGHSH and CDR2 LQKENI come from the germline V gene. The CDR3 sequence: CASSPGLRQETQYF. The CDR3 coding sequence is TGTGCCAGCTCACCGGGACTCCGACAAGAGACCCAGTACTTC.

This sequence joins TRBV3-1 (or the pseudogene TRBV3-2) and TRBJ1-1, with a tentative D call TRBD1 (6 bases). The germline gives CDR1 LGHDT, CDR2 YNNKEL (reference sequence). This CDR3 region has 14 residues. V dropped 4 bases and J dropped 1 base, with 10 bases sitting between them. The CDR3 bases are TGTGCCAGCAGCCCCGGACAGTCGAACACTGAAGCTTTCTTT. Amino acids: CASSPGQSNTEAFF.

The chain employs TRBV7-8 and TRBJ2-1, with TRBD2 matching over 11 bases. This CDR3 is 13 amino acids long. V was clipped by 5 bases and J by 12 bases; unmatched bases: 6. CDR1 and CDR2 (germline): SGHVS, FQNEAQ. In DNA form, the CDR3 reads TGTGCCAGCAGCCCCGGACTAGCGGGCATGCAGTTCTTC. Amino acid sequence: CASSPGLAGMQFF.

The chain employs TRBV19 and TRBJ1-5; D remains ambiguous. V was clipped by 1 base and J by 7 bases, with 8 bases between them. Germline CDR1 and CDR2: LNHDA and SQIVND (reference sequence). The CDR3 is made up of 13 amino acids. Here the CDR3 DNA reads TGTGCCAGTAGTATAGCACAGAAACAGCCCCAGCATTTT. Translating gives CASSIAQKQPQHF.

The chain carries TRBV30 and TRBJ1-5; 8 nucleotides match TRBD1. J lost 5 bases, V lost 0 bases, and 6 bases had no gene match. This CDR3 has 15 amino acids. Germline V CDR1 and CDR2: GTSNPN, SVGIG (reference sequence). CDR3 DNA sequence: TGTGCCTGGAGTGTCCTAGACAGGGGAGATCAGCCCCAGCATTTT. Protein product: CAWSVLDRGDQPQHF.

The gene calls are TRBV5-1 and TRBJ2-7; 12 bases agree with TRBD2. Losses at the gene ends were 4 bases for V and 6 bases for J; bases not matched to a gene: 11. From germline, CDR1 is SGHRS and CDR2 YFSETQ. The CDR3 spans 16 residues. The CDR3 DNA is TGCGCCAGCAGCCTTGTCTTGACTAGCGGGAGTAGCGAGCAGTACTTC. It is translated as CASSLVLTSGSSEQYF.

The J gene is TRBJ2-3, the V gene TRBV6-5; 10 bases line up with TRBD1. Trimming at V came to 0 bases and at J to 4 bases, leaving 4 bases not matched to a gene. Germline CDR1 MNHEY, CDR2 SVGAGI. The CDR3 spans 16 residues. The CDR3 loop is CASSYSPGQGADTQYF. CDR3 bases: TGTGCCAGCAGTTACTCCCCTGGACAGGGGGCAGATACGCAGTATTTT.

As concerns this clone: The germline gene is not matched at one end of the junction; a read error may be the cause. The V gene is TRBV7-7, the J gene TRBJ2-5; possible D gene TRBD1, 6 bases. The CDR3 length is 15 residues. The germline V gene encodes CDR1 SSHAT and CDR2 FNYEAQ (reference sequence). The CDR3 DNA is TGTGCTAGCAGCTTAGTTCAAGGGGGCCAAGAGACCCAGTACTTC. Residues: CASSLVQGGQETQYF. The variable domain in full, completed from reference TRBV7-7 and TRBJ2-5, reads GAGVSQSPRYKVTKRGQDVTLRCDPISSHATLYWYQQALGQGPEFLTYFNYEAQPDKSGLPSDRFSAERPEGSISTLTIQRTEQRDSAMYRCASSLVQGGQETQYFGPGTRLLVL.

This sequence joins TRBV28 and TRBJ2-1, with 8 bases fitting TRBD2. Losses at the gene ends were 6 bases for V and 7 bases for J; bases not matched to a gene: 2. The CDR3 runs 12 residues. The germline V gene encodes CDR1 MDHEN and CDR2 SYDVKM. For the CDR3, the DNA is TGTGCCAGCAGAGCGGGAGTAAATGAGCAGTTCTTC. It translates to CASRAGVNEQFF.

This chain joins TRBV19 and TRBJ1-2; no firm D call. CDR3 size: 15 residues. With 6 bases removed from V and 4 bases from J, the gap between germline ends came to 18 bases. Germline V CDR1 and CDR2: LNHDA, SQIVND (reference sequence). For the CDR3, the DNA is TGTGCCAGTAGATTAACAGATCTGGAATTCTATGGCTACACCTTC. Residues: CASRLTDLEFYGYTF.

The genes are TRBV7-2 and TRBJ1-2, with TRBD1 matching over 9 bases. The CDR3 is 15 amino acids. Per the germline V gene, CDR1 is SGHTA and CDR2 is FQGNSA. V shed 5 bases and J 2 bases; nucleotides not matched to a gene: 6. The CDR3 DNA reads as TGTGCCAGCAGCCCTAACGGACAGGGGAACTATGGCTACACCTTC. It codes for CASSPNGQGNYGYTF.

The chain combines TRBV18 with TRBJ1-2, with D maybe TRBD1 (6 bases). Trimming cost V 3 bases and J 2 bases, with 16 bases left between them. The CDR3 is 16 amino acids. The germline V gene encodes CDR1 KGHSH and CDR2 LQKENI. The CDR3, as DNA: TGTGCCAGCTCACCGAGGGACACCCAGAAAAACTATGGCTACACCTTC. This gives the protein CASSPRDTQKNYGYTF.

V and J are TRBV12-5 and TRBJ1-1; D is possibly TRBD1 (6 bases). The CDR3 totals 13 residues. Per germline, CDR1 LGHNT and CDR2 FRNRAP. Trimming removed 1 base from V and 5 bases from J, with 8 bases in between. The CDR3 DNA is TGTGCTAGTGGTTTGGAAGGGGGAACTGAAGCTTTCTTT. This sequence encodes CASGLEGGTEAFF.

The sample holds a few counts of this clone. This CDR3 is CASSYSPASTGELFF. In DNA form, the CDR3 reads TGTGCCAGCAGTTACTCCCCAGCGTCCACCGGGGAGCTGTTTTTT. The chain couples TRBV6-5 to TRBJ2-2; D is unresolved. The CDR3 has 15 residues. Germline CDR1 is MNHEY and CDR2 is SVGAGI. Trimming stripped 0 bases from V and 4 bases from J, with 9 bases between.